The 27 T cell receptor beta chains presented below share a single source sample, sequenced in a study of identifying expanded T cells in peripheral blood. This table comes from immunoSEQ multiplex PCR, and its TCRdb copy is limited to in-frame clones, with some not included. Of about 52,000 clones in the sample, approximately 86% are singletons; the top ten hold 14%. Material: blood. Receptor source: a person aged 18 to 75 in good health.

This sequence joins TRBV6-5 and TRBJ1-2; no clear D. CDR1 and CDR2 (germline): MNHEY, SVGAGI. This CDR3 contains 13 residues. The V end lost 8 bases, the J end lost 4 bases, and 14 bases lay between the germline ends. CDR3 amino acids: CASRIAGGYGYTF. The CDR3 DNA follows: TGTGCCAGCCGGATAGCTGGCGGCTATGGCTACACCTTC.

The chain recombines TRBV30 with TRBJ1-4; the D is unclear. V dropped 4 bases and J dropped 4 bases, with 4 bases sitting between them. The CDR3 runs 11 residues. CDR1 and CDR2 from the germline V gene are GTSNPN and SVGIG (reference sequence). CDR3 protein: CAWTLNEKLFF. In nucleotides, the CDR3 is TGTGCCTGGACCCTTAATGAAAAACTGTTTTTT.

V and J are TRBV14 and TRBJ1-1, with 9 positions matching TRBD1. Germline assignment: CDR1 SGHDN and CDR2 FVKESK. There are 19 residues in the CDR3. J lost 4 bases, V lost 3 bases, and 18 bases had no gene match. The CDR3 DNA sequence: TGTGCCAGCAGCCACCAAGTCATTCAGACAGGGGGTTATGCCACTGAAGCTTTCTTT. It codes for CASSHQVIQTGGYATEAFF.

The chain carries TRBV6-1 and TRBJ2-7, with D perhaps matching TRBD1 (5 bases). The CDR3 runs 13 residues. Germline V gives CDR1 MNHNS, CDR2 SASEGT. Trimming took off 1 base at V and 3 bases at J, with 7 bases between the two ends. The CDR3 is CASSEGGDYEQYF. The CDR3 DNA reads as TGTGCCAGCAGTGAAGGGGGCGACTACGAGCAGTACTTC.

This chain connects TRBV19 to TRBJ1-2, with 9 positions matching TRBD1. The CDR3 is made up of 13 amino acids. CDR1 and CDR2 from the germline V gene are LNHDA and SQIVND (reference sequence). The V segment lost 6 bases and the J segment 4 bases; nucleotides outside the gene matches: 3. In nucleotides, the CDR3 is TGTGCCAGTAGGGGACAGGGTGGCTATGGCTACACCTTC. It is translated as CASRGQGGYGYTF.

The chain carries TRBV27 and TRBJ2-7; TRBD2 might be the D (6 bases). This CDR3 has 17 amino acids. CDR1 MNHEY and CDR2 SMNVEV come from the germline V gene (reference sequence). Trimming removed 6 bases from V and 6 bases from J, with 27 bases in between. Here the CDR3 DNA reads TGTGCCAGCAGGAGCACGGAGGGACGGGAGAGGTCCCGCGAGCAGTACTTC. Protein: CASRSTEGRERSREQYF.

Only a few counts were recorded for this clone. This CDR3 reads CASSQDRGGGRLISPLHF. For the CDR3, the DNA is TGTGCCAGCAGCCAAGATCGGGGAGGGGGACGGTTAATTTCACCCCTCCACTTT. The J gene is TRBJ1-6, the V gene TRBV14; a weak D match, TRBD1 (6 bases). V lost 0 bases and J lost 9, with 21 bases in between. Germline loops: CDR1 SGHDN, CDR2 FVKESK. This CDR3 comprises 18 residues. Full variable domain (remainder filled in from reference TRBV14 and TRBJ1-6): EAGVTQFPSHSVIEKGQTVTLRCDPISGHDNLYWYRRVMGKEIKFLLHFVKESKQDESGMPNNRFLAERTGGTYSTLKVQPAELEDSGVYFCASSQDRGGGRLISPLHFGNGTRLTVT.

The rearrangement uses TRBV6-1 and TRBJ1-2; D is ambiguous. Trimming pared 0 bases from V and 4 bases from J, leaving 12 bases between. This CDR3 is built from 15 residues. Germline-derived CDR1 and CDR2 are MNHNS and SASEGT. The CDR3 is CASSEAQGFGYGYTF. In nucleotides, the CDR3 is TGTGCCAGCAGTGAAGCGCAAGGTTTCGGCTATGGCTACACCTTC.

V is TRBV10-3 and J is TRBJ2-1; the match to TRBD1 covers 7 bases. The germline V gene has CDR1 ENHRY and CDR2 SYGVKD. The V and J ends lost 6 bases and 4 bases, in that order; junction bases with no gene match: 6. The CDR3 has 14 residues. The CDR3 bases are TGTGCCATCAGACCGTCGGGACAGTACAATGAGCAGTTCTTC. This translates into CAIRPSGQYNEQFF.

In nucleotides, the CDR3 is TGTGCCAGCTCGAACCGGGCCCAGGATGGCGAGCAGTACTTC. Translated, it gives CASSNRAQDGEQYF. This chain uses TRBV18 with TRBJ2-7; D remains unclear. CDR3 length: 14 amino acids. Trimming removed 6 bases from V and 6 bases from J, with 18 bases in between. CDR1 and CDR2 (germline): KGHSH, LQKENI. The full variable domain, completed using reference TRBV18 and TRBJ2-7, is NAGVMQNPRHLVRRRGQEARLRCSPMKGHSHVYWYRQLPEEGLKFMVYLQKENIIDESGMPKERFSAEFPKEGPSILRIQQVVRGDSAAYFCASSNRAQDGEQYFGPGTRLTVT.

V gene TRBV21-1 combines with J gene TRBJ1-6. TRBV21-1 is a documented pseudogene. The CDR3 loop spans 17 amino acids. CDR3: CASSKAKISSYNSPLHF. CDR3 in DNA: TGTGCCAGCAGCAAAGCTAAGATTAGCTCCTATAATTCACCCCTCCACTTT.

The V call is TRBV5-4, the J call TRBJ2-3, with 9 bases lining up with TRBD1. V lost 4 bases and J lost 4; bases outside the gene matches: 10. The CDR3 covers 16 residues. From germline, CDR1 is SGHNT and CDR2 YYREEE (reference sequence). This CDR3 is CASSPGQGWLADTQYF. The CDR3 DNA reads TGTGCCAGCAGCCCGGGACAGGGTTGGTTGGCAGATACGCAGTATTTT.

The chain is built from TRBV30 and TRBJ2-3, with TRBD2 as a possible D gene (5 bases). CDR1 is GTSNPN and CDR2 is SVGIG in the germline V gene (reference sequence). The CDR3 has 12 amino acids. V shed 1 base and J shed 9 bases, with 11 bases lying between them. In DNA, the CDR3 is TGTGCCTGGAGTGCTTACGGGGAGACGCAGTATTTT. Its translation is CAWSAYGETQYF.

CDR3 loop: CASTAEATYNEQFF. The CDR3 DNA follows: TGTGCCAGCACCGCGGAGGCGACCTACAATGAGCAGTTCTTC. The genes are TRBV7-9 and TRBJ2-1; D may be TRBD2 (5 bases). The CDR3 is made up of 14 amino acids. Germline CDR1 is SEHNR and CDR2 is FQNEAQ (reference sequence). Trimming took 7 bases from V and 2 from J, leaving 12 bases between them.

V gene TRBV11-3 combines with J gene TRBJ1-1; D is undetermined. V was pared by 3 bases and J by 1 base, with 6 bases between. CDR3 length: 13 amino acids. CDR1 and CDR2 (germline): SGHNT, YENEEA. CDR3 sequence: CASSLTRNTEAFF. The CDR3 bases are TGTGCCAGCAGCTTGACCAGGAACACTGAAGCTTTCTTT.

V usage is TRBV4-1 and J usage is TRBJ2-3; tentative D call: TRBD2 (5 bases). This CDR3 region has 15 residues. The ends were cut back, 1 base at V and 0 bases at J, with 8 bases in the middle. The germline V gene has CDR1 MGHRA and CDR2 YSYEKL. The CDR3 here is CASSQVRASTDTQYF. For the CDR3, the DNA is TGCGCCAGCAGCCAAGTGAGGGCGAGCACAGATACGCAGTATTTT.

The genes are TRBV4-1 and TRBJ1-1; D uncertain. This CDR3 region has 16 residues. Germline loops: CDR1 MGHRA, CDR2 YSYEKL. The V and J ends lost 0 bases and 7 bases respectively, with 18 bases between them. The CDR3 DNA is TGCGCCAGCAGCCAAGATGGGCAGAGCGGTAGAGATGAAGCTTTCTTT. Translating gives CASSQDGQSGRDEAFF.

The chain couples TRBV29-1 to TRBJ2-2, with 9 bases that match TRBD2. Losses at the gene ends were 7 bases for V and 1 base for J; bases not matched to a gene: 7. Germline V gives CDR1 SQVTM, CDR2 ANQGSEA. The CDR3 has 15 residues. Here the CDR3 DNA reads TGCAGCGGAATACTAGCGGGCTGGAACACCGGGGAGCTGTTTTTT. It specifies CSGILAGWNTGELFF.

The chain carries TRBV4-3 and TRBJ2-2, with D possibly TRBD1 on 5 matching bases. The CDR3 sequence is 15 residues long. The germline V gene has CDR1 LGHNA and CDR2 YSLEER. The germline V and J ends were trimmed by 2 bases and 4 bases, with 11 bases remaining between them. The CDR3 sequence: CASSQNRIATGELFF. The CDR3 DNA sequence: TGCGCCAGCAGCCAAAACAGGATAGCCACCGGGGAGCTGTTTTTT.

The CDR3 is CASSDQGDLQPQHF. The CDR3 DNA follows: TGTGCCAGCAGTGATCAGGGGGACCTCCAGCCCCAGCATTTT. This sequence joins TRBV2 and TRBJ1-5, with 7 bases lining up with TRBD1. CDR3 size: 14 residues. The V and J ends lost 3 bases and 7 bases, in that order; junction bases with no gene match: 6. Per germline, CDR1 SNHLY and CDR2 FYNNEI.

Only a few counts were recorded for this clone. This sequence joins TRBV6-5 and TRBJ2-5, with 11 nucleotides matching TRBD1. The CDR3 runs to 15 residues. The V and J ends lost 8 bases and 4 bases, in that order; junction bases with no gene match: 9. The V gene's germline CDR1 is MNHEY and CDR2 SVGAGI. The CDR3 coding sequence is TGTGCCAGCGTCCCCCGGGACAGGGGGTTAGAGACCCAGTACTTC. This codes for CASVPRDRGLETQYF.

The chain carries TRBV6-1 and TRBJ2-3, with D possibly TRBD2 on 5 matching bases. Trimming stripped 7 bases from V and 8 bases from J, with 13 bases between. CDR1 is MNHNS, CDR2 SASEGT, per germline. The CDR3 is 12 amino acids. CDR3 nucleotide sequence: TGTGCCAGCAATCTAGCCGAGGGTACGCAGTATTTT. Its translation: CASNLAEGTQYF.

V and J are TRBV6-5 and TRBJ1-1, with 9 nucleotides matching TRBD1. The CDR3 extends over 14 amino acids. Per germline, CDR1 MNHEY and CDR2 SVGAGI. V trimming: 5 bases; J trimming: 4 bases; junction bases outside the gene matches: 5. As DNA, the CDR3 is TGTGCCAGCAGTAGGGACAGGGAGGCCACTGAAGCTTTCTTT. This gives the protein CASSRDREATEAFF.

The chain joins TRBV7-2 to TRBJ2-3, with TRBD1 matching over 7 bases. Trimming took 1 base from V and 4 from J; bases not matched to a gene: 5. Per germline, CDR1 SGHTA and CDR2 FQGNSA. The CDR3 spans 15 residues. This CDR3 reads CASSLEVGGSDTQYF. The CDR3 bases are TGTGCCAGCAGCTTAGAAGTAGGGGGCTCAGATACGCAGTATTTT. The variable domain in full, with the rest retrieved from reference TRBV7-2 and TRBJ2-3, is GAGVSQSPSNKVTEKGKDVELRCDPISGHTALYWYRQSLGQGLEFLIYFQGNSAPDKSGLPSDRFSAERTGGSVSTLTIQRTQQEDSAVYLCASSLEVGGSDTQYFGPGTRLTVL.

This clone has a single count. The chain couples TRBV9 to TRBJ2-2; weak D call: TRBD2 (7 bases). The CDR3 runs 15 residues. The V end was cut by 2 bases, the J end by 6 bases, with 14 bases between. Germline loops: CDR1 SGDLS, CDR2 YYNGEE. The CDR3 loop reads CASSVGGGGSGELFF. In DNA form, the CDR3 reads TGTGCCAGCAGCGTCGGGGGCGGGGGCTCCGGGGAGCTGTTTTTT.

In the case of this clone: Lacking the conserved final phenylalanine or tryptophan, this CDR3 likely reflects a read error. V is TRBV4-1 and J is TRBJ1-1, with a tentative D call TRBD1 (5 bases). Trimming shortened V by 4 bases and J by 1 base, and 10 bases separated the two germline ends. The CDR3 sequence is 14 residues long. CDR1 MGHRA and CDR2 YSYEKL come from the germline V gene. The chain's CDR3 is CASSPHGQNTEAFL. In DNA, the CDR3 is TGCGCCAGCAGCCCCCACGGACAGAACACTGAAGCTTTCCTT.

The rearrangement uses TRBV5-1 and TRBJ2-7; D possibly matches TRBD1 or TRBD2 (5 bases each). Germline CDR1 SGHRS, CDR2 YFSETQ. The CDR3 loop spans 15 amino acids. V was clipped by 4 bases and J by 2 bases, with 16 bases between them. The CDR3 spells CASSQSPGPTYEQYF. The DNA of the CDR3 is TGCGCCAGCAGCCAGAGCCCGGGACCGACCTACGAGCAGTACTTC.